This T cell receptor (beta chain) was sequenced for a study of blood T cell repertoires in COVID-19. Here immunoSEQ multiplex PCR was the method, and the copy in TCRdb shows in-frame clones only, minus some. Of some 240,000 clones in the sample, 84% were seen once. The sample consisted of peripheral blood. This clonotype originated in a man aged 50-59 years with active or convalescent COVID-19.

The CDR3 region is CAISAMGQAFAGAFF. The CDR3 DNA reads as TGTGCCATCAGTGCCATGGGACAGGCCTTTGCTGGAGCTTTCTTT. The chain combines TRBV10-3 with TRBJ1-1; 8 bases are a match to TRBD1. The CDR3 consists of 15 residues. V shed 4 bases, J shed 10 bases, and the junction held 14 bases outside the gene matches. Germline V lookup: CDR1 ENHRY, CDR2 SYGVKD.